The clone carrying this T cell receptor beta chain was observed a handful of times. The target antigen is unknown. Profiling relied on immunoSEQ multiplex PCR, and the TCRdb table lists in-frame clones only, not all of them. The data show more than 400,000 clones, approximately 90% seen once. These data belong to a study of Ad26.COV2.S vaccination and SARS-CoV-2 variants. Overall study results and limits: Substantial post-vaccination breadth of spike-specific CD8+ and CD4+ T cell responses was reported. With respect to non-spike TCR breadth, vaccine and placebo recipients were similar.

The CDR3 has 13 residues. After removal of 7 bases from V and 6 bases from J, the junction contained 5 bases not matched to a gene. The V gene's germline CDR1 is SGHRS and CDR2 YFSETQ. Treatment here: 15 to 20 received Ad26.COV2.S at low or high dose, single or two shots; about five received placebo; per-sample allocation not given. Specimens were obtained on day 63 following the first vaccine or placebo injection. Source: peripheral blood, taken in a trial of Ad26.COV2.S vaccine versus placebo. The rearrangement uses TRBV5-1 and TRBJ2-1, with 9 bases aligning to TRBD1. The clonotype comes from a person aged 18 to 65 who received the Ad26.COV2.S COVID-19 vaccine or a placebo. The CDR3 DNA reads TGCGCCAGCGGGACAGGGAAGTTCAATGAGCAGTTCTTC. Its protein product is CASGTGKFNEQFF.